This T cell receptor beta chain was found in a study of cytomegalovirus exposure and HLA in healthy donors. Broader study findings: The number of N-insertions in an Asian-associated ancestry cluster was reportedly below the 666-donor mean in a later analysis. Within the data, a cluster of highly shared sequence variants was likely a sequencing artifact. TCR beta chains numbering some 160 were designated cytomegalovirus-associated. Later analysis identified several of the most significant clusters that appeared linked to common viral pathogens.

PCR employed 60 Vbeta and 13 Jbeta primers. Here immunoSEQ multiplex PCR was the method, and the copy in TCRdb shows in-frame clones only, minus some. The profile covers about 200,000 clones, with about 85% appearing a single time and roughly 1.5% taken by the ten largest. Worth noting for this clone: The antigen is not known.

The sample taken for sequencing was PBMCs. This clonotype was sampled from a woman aged 50 to 60 in good health and CMV-seronegative.

CDR3 residues: CASRRAGGEDTQYF. In nucleotides, the CDR3 is TGTGCCAGCCGTCGGGCGGGGGGAGAGGATACGCAGTATTTT. The V and J genes are TRBV5-4 and TRBJ2-3; TRBD2 matches at 8 bases. The CDR3 totals 14 residues. J was trimmed by 6 bases and V by 7 bases; bases with no gene match: 10. Germline values: CDR1 SGHNT, CDR2 YYREEE (reference sequence).